The 17 T cell receptor beta chains below all came from one sample that was sequenced in a study of cytomegalovirus exposure and HLA in healthy donors (TCRdb year 2017). Library method: the immunoSEQ multiplex PCR assay. The multiplex PCR relied on a mix of 60 forward primers for TCR Vbeta segments and 13 reverse primers for TCR Jbeta segments. TCRdb obtained this table from immuneACCESS and retained in-frame rearrangements with V and J assigned. These tables miss some clones; where compared with another copy, unresolved V genes account for less than half of the shortfall, and the remainder is unexplained. In this sample the table shows some 200,000 clones, nearly 80% of which occur a single time. The biggest ten clones account for 1.5% to 2% of the sample. The sample comprised PBMCs. The receptors stem from a man aged 18 to 35 in good health and CMV-seronegative.

The rearrangement joins TRBV30 to TRBJ1-2, with D hard to call. The V end was cut by 0 bases, the J end by 2 bases, with 4 bases between. This CDR3 contains 12 residues. Germline CDR1 reads GTSNPN; CDR2 reads SVGIG (reference sequence). The CDR3 reads CAWSVQNYGYTF. CDR3 nucleotides: TGTGCCTGGAGTGTACAGAACTATGGCTACACCTTC.

The CDR3 spells CASSRATGVNTEAFF. The CDR3 DNA reads TGTGCCAGCAGTAGAGCGACAGGGGTGAACACTGAAGCTTTCTTT. The rearrangement uses TRBV27 and TRBJ1-1; 8 bases agree with TRBD1. The trim removed 5 bases at V and 0 bases at J, leaving 5 bases unmatched. Germline V gene data show CDR1 as MNHEY and CDR2 as SMNVEV (reference sequence). This CDR3 has 15 amino acids.

The chain uses TRBV10-2 and TRBJ2-3; possible D gene TRBD1, 6 bases. The CDR3 length is 17 residues. Germline V gene lookup returns CDR1 WSHSY and CDR2 SAAADI. Trimming removed 2 bases from V and 1 base from J, with 16 bases in between. CDR3: CASSENGAGAGTDTQYF. In nucleotides, the CDR3 is TGCGCCAGCAGTGAGAATGGGGCAGGGGCAGGCACAGATACGCAGTATTTT.

The V gene is TRBV11-3, the J gene TRBJ1-1; 9 nucleotides line up with TRBD1. The ends lost 0 bases at V and 8 bases at J; junction bases unmatched: 4. Per the germline V gene, CDR1 is SGHNT and CDR2 is YENEEA. The CDR3 consists of 14 residues. CDR3 in DNA: TGTGCCAGCAGCTTAGAGGGACAGGGTACGGAAGCTTTCTTT. Protein: CASSLEGQGTEAFF.

This chain joins TRBV28 and TRBJ2-7, with 7 bases aligning to TRBD2. This CDR3 has 13 residues. CDR1 and CDR2 from the germline V gene are MDHEN and SYDVKM. After removal of 7 bases from V and 2 bases from J, the junction contained 5 bases not matched to a gene. The CDR3: CASNGGLPYEQYF. The CDR3, as DNA: TGTGCCAGCAACGGGGGGTTGCCCTACGAGCAGTACTTC.

The gene calls are TRBV6-4 and TRBJ2-1; 9 bases agree with TRBD2. V shed 6 bases, J shed 3 bases, and the junction held 6 bases outside the gene matches. The V gene's germline CDR1 is MRHNA and CDR2 SNTAGT. The CDR3 totals 15 residues. Here the CDR3 DNA reads TGTGCCAGCAGCTCCGGGACTAGCCTCTACAATGAGCAGTTCTTC. Encoded protein: CASSSGTSLYNEQFF.

The chain uses TRBV19 and TRBJ2-7; 9 bases are a match to TRBD2. Losses at the gene ends were 4 bases for V and 6 bases for J; bases not matched to a gene: 10. CDR3 size: 15 residues. The germline V gene has CDR1 LNHDA and CDR2 SQIVND (reference sequence). The chain's CDR3 is CASSTTGTSSIEQYF. CDR3 sequence (DNA): TGTGCCAGTAGTACTACCGGGACTAGCTCTATCGAGCAGTACTTC. Full variable domain (remainder filled in from reference TRBV19 and TRBJ2-7): DGGITQSPKYLFRKEGQNVTLSCEQNLNHDAMYWYRQDPGQGLRLIYYSQIVNDFQKGDIAEGYSVSREKKESFPLTVTSAQKNPTAFYLCASSTTGTSSIEQYFGPGTRLTVT.

The chain is built from TRBV10-3 and TRBJ2-2; TRBD1 aligns across 9 bases. The J segment lost 6 bases and the V segment lost 10 bases, leaving 9 bases of the junction unmatched. CDR3 size: 14 residues. Germline assignment: CDR1 ENHRY and CDR2 SYGVKD. CDR3 bases: TGTGCCACCTCTTCCGGGACAGGGCCCGGGGAGCTGTTTTTT. Translating it yields CATSSGTGPGELFF.

This clone has just a few counts. The rearrangement links TRBV19 to TRBJ2-5, with a tentative D call TRBD1 (5 bases). Trimming stripped 7 bases from V and 5 bases from J, with 14 bases between. CDR1 and CDR2 (germline): LNHDA, SQIVND (reference sequence). The CDR3 is made up of 13 amino acids. The CDR3 DNA is TGTGCCAGTAATCAAGGGGTTTTGGAGACCCAGTACTTC. Translated, it gives CASNQGVLETQYF.

This sequence joins TRBV6-5 and TRBJ2-5; 9 bases are a match to TRBD1. The J call may not be correct, given that the DNA end is closer to TRBJ2-7. Germline-derived CDR1 and CDR2 are MNHEY and SVGAGI. The CDR3 totals 14 residues. CDR3 in amino acids: CASSYGDRAHEQYF. For the CDR3, the DNA is TGTGCCAGCAGTTACGGGGACAGGGCCCACGAGCAGTACTTC.

The chain has TRBV7-6 and TRBJ2-7; D unresolved. Germline V CDR1 and CDR2: SGHVS, FNYEAQ. V shed 5 bases and J shed 7 bases, with 15 bases lying between them. The CDR3 runs to 13 residues. CDR3 amino acids: CASSHPPSKEQYF. In DNA, the CDR3 is TGTGCCAGCAGCCACCCCCCTTCTAAGGAGCAGTACTTC.

This clone was seen a few times. V and J are TRBV27 and TRBJ2-7; D unclear. Germline CDR1 is MNHEY and CDR2 is SMNVEV (reference sequence). There are 10 residues in the CDR3. V gave up 10 bases and J gave up 3 bases, with 7 bases separating them. CDR3 sequence (DNA): TGTGCCACCGCACACTACGAGCAGTACTTC. Translated, it gives CATAHYEQYF.

The J gene is TRBJ2-5, the V gene TRBV6-5; D is undetermined. Germline CDR1 and CDR2: MNHEY and SVGAGI. CDR3 length: 15 residues. Trimming pared 6 bases from V and 5 bases from J, leaving 19 bases between. CDR3 region: CASSPRSAVGETQYF. For the CDR3, the DNA is TGTGCCAGCAGCCCAAGGTCGGCGGTCGGGGAGACCCAGTACTTC.

This clone was seen a few times. The chain has TRBV9 and TRBJ1-5, with a possible D match to TRBD1 (5 bases). V was shortened by 0 bases and J by 7 bases, with 20 bases between the two germline ends. Germline loops: CDR1 SGDLS, CDR2 YYNGEE. This CDR3 region has 17 residues. The CDR3 loop is CASSVEPTWGVGQPQHF. CDR3 DNA sequence: TGTGCCAGCAGCGTAGAGCCTACGTGGGGGGTAGGACAGCCCCAGCATTTT.

The chain recombines TRBV4-1 with TRBJ2-3, with 7 bases identical to TRBD1. CDR3 size: 16 residues. The germline gives CDR1 MGHRA, CDR2 YSYEKL. V shed 2 bases and J 2 bases; nucleotides not matched to a gene: 7. CDR3 nucleotides: TGCGCCAGCAGCCAAATACCGGGACAGCCCACAGATACGCAGTATTTT. It is translated as CASSQIPGQPTDTQYF.

This clone appeared once. This chain joins TRBV19 and TRBJ2-5, with TRBD1 matching 8 bases. This CDR3 is built from 15 residues. The junction had 5 bases not matched to a gene; V was cut back by 4 bases and J by 1 base. Germline V gives CDR1 LNHDA, CDR2 SQIVND (reference sequence). The DNA for the CDR3 is TGTGCCAGTAGTAAACCCACAGGGGGCCAAGAGACCCAGTACTTC. Translating gives CASSKPTGGQETQYF.

This chain uses TRBV13 with TRBJ1-1; TRBD1 matches 7 bases. Germline assignment: CDR1 PRHDT and CDR2 FYEKMQ (reference sequence). This CDR3 is 16 amino acids long. V lost 2 bases, J lost 1 base, and 7 bases stayed unmatched. CDR3 amino acids: CASSLTSGTANTEAFF. Here the CDR3 DNA reads TGTGCCAGCAGCTTAACCTCCGGGACAGCGAACACTGAAGCTTTCTTT.